The present T cell receptor (beta chain) was sequenced within a study of blood T cell repertoires in COVID-19. Profiled with immunoSEQ multiplex PCR; TCRdb holds only in-frame clones, not every one. The table lists more than 120,000 clones, more than 70% of them singletons, with under 2% in the top ten. The CDR3 spans 16 residues. Germline V CDR1 and CDR2: SGHTA, FQGNSA. V shed 1 base, J shed 3 bases, and the junction held 7 bases outside the gene matches. Sequences were obtained from peripheral blood. The chain combines TRBV7-2 with TRBJ2-7; TRBD1 matches at 9 bases. This TCR derives from a human donor in a cohort sampled during active COVID-19. DNA of the CDR3: TGTGCCAGCAGCTTAGACTCTGGGACAGGGAACTACGAGCAGTACTTC. Translated: CASSLDSGTGNYEQYF.